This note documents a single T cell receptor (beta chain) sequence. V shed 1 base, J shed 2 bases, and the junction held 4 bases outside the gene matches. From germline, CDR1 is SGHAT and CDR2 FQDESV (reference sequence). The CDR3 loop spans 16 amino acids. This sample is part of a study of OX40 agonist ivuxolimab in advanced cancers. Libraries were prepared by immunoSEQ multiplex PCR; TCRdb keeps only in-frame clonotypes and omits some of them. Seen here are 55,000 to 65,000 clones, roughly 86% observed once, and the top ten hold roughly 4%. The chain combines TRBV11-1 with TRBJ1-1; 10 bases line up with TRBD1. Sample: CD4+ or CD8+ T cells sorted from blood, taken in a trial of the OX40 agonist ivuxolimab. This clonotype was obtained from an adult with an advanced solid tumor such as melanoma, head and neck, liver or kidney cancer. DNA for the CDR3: TGTGCCAGCAGCTTAGGCTGGGACAGGGGTAACACTGAAGCTTTCTTT. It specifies CASSLGWDRGNTEAFF.